A single sample is the source of the 30 T cell receptor beta chains below, sequenced in a study of shared clonotypes between healthy human individuals (TCRdb year 2020). Receptors were amplified or captured by the immunoSEQ multiplex PCR assay. Imported from immuneACCESS, the table was reduced by TCRdb to in-frame sequences with V and J called. These copies leave out some clones; in studies compared against another copy, an unresolved V gene accounts for under half, and the cause of the remainder is not known. For this sample there are 600,000 to 800,000 clones; just under 75% appear just once. The biggest ten clones account for around 1.7% of the sample. Specimen: memory CD4+ T cells sorted from blood. The cell subset or site label corresponds to: CD45RA-negative fraction. All receptors derive from a woman aged 25-40 years in good health.

This clone was recorded at least ten times. The chain combines TRBV11-1 with TRBJ1-1, with D tentatively TRBD1 (5 bases). Looked up from germline, CDR1 is SGHAT and CDR2 is FQDESV (reference sequence). V was pared by 2 bases and J by 1 base, with 8 bases between. The CDR3 contains 14 residues. CDR3 coding DNA: TGTGCCAGCAGCTTATTCACAGGGAACACTGAAGCTTTCTTT. Residues: CASSLFTGNTEAFF.

This clone was seen only a few times. Additional DNA sequences in this sample encode the identical CDR3. This chain connects TRBV7-2 to TRBJ1-2; 10 bases map to TRBD1. The germline gives CDR1 SGHTA, CDR2 FQGNSA. V gave up 5 bases and J gave up 2 bases; unmatched junction bases: 5. The CDR3 loop spans 15 amino acids. CDR3 loop: CASSLPGQGNYGYTF. The CDR3 DNA sequence: TGTGCCAGCAGCCTCCCGGGACAGGGGAACTATGGCTACACCTTC.

V and J are TRBV2 and TRBJ2-7; D possibly uses TRBD1 or TRBD2 (5 bases each). V shed 6 bases and J shed 6 bases, with 18 bases lying between them. Germline values: CDR1 SNHLY, CDR2 FYNNEI. The CDR3 spans 14 residues. This CDR3 is CASSVTGTRAEQYF. The CDR3 DNA is TGTGCCAGCAGCGTTACCGGGACCCGCGCCGAGCAGTACTTC.

The chain has TRBV7-9 and TRBJ2-6; D is ambiguous. Deletions cut 5 bases from V and 0 bases from J, with 11 bases between. CDR1 and CDR2 (germline): SEHNR, FQNEAQ (reference sequence). The CDR3 sequence is 16 residues long. The CDR3 coding sequence is TGTGCCAGCAGCGACGGACGCAGCTCTGGGGCCAACGTCCTGACTTTC. Translation: CASSDGRSSGANVLTF. The whole variable domain, remainder taken from reference TRBV7-9 and TRBJ2-6, is DTGVSQNPRHKITKRGQNVTFRCDPISEHNRLYWYRQTLGQGPEFLTYFQNEAQLEKSRLLSDRFSAERPKGSFSTLEIQRTEQGDSAMYLCASSDGRSSGANVLTFGAGSRLTVL.

The genes are TRBV6-1 and TRBJ2-5, with 11 bases matching TRBD2. Germline CDR1 and CDR2: MNHNS and SASEGT. J was trimmed by 4 bases and V by 11 bases; bases with no gene match: 6. The CDR3 runs 13 residues. DNA for the CDR3: TGTGCCGGGAGGCTAGCGGGGGGAGAGACCCAGTACTTC. Amino acid sequence: CAGRLAGGETQYF.

In its sample, this clone was seen a few times. V gene TRBV15 combines with J gene TRBJ1-5; tentatively, D is TRBD1 (5 bases). The V gene's germline CDR1 is LNHNV and CDR2 YYDKDF (reference sequence). V was shortened by 5 bases and J by 3 bases, with 14 bases between the two germline ends. The CDR3 extends over 15 amino acids. CDR3 residues: CATSSPGGNNQPQHF. DNA of the CDR3: TGTGCCACCAGCTCCCCCGGGGGGAACAATCAGCCCCAGCATTTT.

The chain couples TRBV19 to TRBJ2-7; D not resolved. With 0 bases removed from V and 7 bases from J, the gap between germline ends came to 16 bases. The CDR3 length is 15 residues. CDR1 is LNHDA and CDR2 is SQIVND in the germline V gene (reference sequence). This chain's CDR3 is CASSIDGSVVGEQYF. CDR3 nucleotides: TGTGCCAGTAGTATAGATGGGTCGGTGGTTGGGGAGCAGTACTTC.

Comments on this clone: Mismatch with germline at one junction end may stem from a read error. The rearrangement uses TRBV28 and TRBJ2-1; 8 bases align to TRBD1. Germline assignment: CDR1 MDHEN and CDR2 SYDVKM. The CDR3 length is 14 residues. The CDR3 is CASSLSGGVTQEFF. In DNA, the CDR3 is TGTGCCAGCAGCTTATCAGGGGGCGTAACGCAGGAGTTCTTC.

This chain uses TRBV11-2 with TRBJ2-7, with TRBD1 as a possible D gene (7 bases). There are 17 residues in the CDR3. The V gene's germline CDR1 is SGHAT and CDR2 FQNNGV. Trimming took off 1 base at V and 1 base at J, with 17 bases between the two ends. Here the CDR3 reads CASSLGQGGISSYEQYF. The CDR3 coding sequence is TGTGCCAGCAGCTTAGGGCAGGGGGGAATTAGTTCCTACGAGCAGTACTTC.

The chain uses TRBV19 and TRBJ1-1; tentative D call: TRBD1 (5 bases). CDR3 length equals 15 residues. CDR1 is LNHDA, CDR2 SQIVND, per germline (reference sequence). Trimming stripped 5 bases from V and 1 base from J, with 14 bases between. CDR3 amino acids: CASSRPGPPNTEAFF. The CDR3 DNA reads TGTGCCAGTAGTCGACCGGGACCCCCGAACACTGAAGCTTTCTTT.

This sequence joins TRBV28 and TRBJ2-7; D is perhaps TRBD2 (6 bases). CDR1 MDHEN and CDR2 SYDVKM come from the germline V gene. The V end was cut by 9 bases, the J end by 1 base, with 13 bases between. This CDR3 has 13 amino acids. The CDR3: CARRGGTSYEQYF. CDR3 sequence (DNA): TGTGCCAGGCGGGGCGGAACTTCCTACGAGCAGTACTTC. Full variable domain (rest looked up from reference TRBV28 and TRBJ2-7): DVKVTQSSRYLVKRTGEKVFLECVQDMDHENMFWYRQDPGLGLRLIYFSYDVKMKEKGDIPEGYSVSREKKERFSLILESASTNQTSMYLCARRGGTSYEQYFGPGTRLTVT.

This clone has just one count. The J gene is TRBJ2-7, the V gene TRBV5-4, with D possibly TRBD1 on 5 matching bases. Germline values: CDR1 SGHNT, CDR2 YYREEE (reference sequence). The CDR3 sequence is 13 residues long. Deletions cut 4 bases from V and 0 bases from J, with 8 bases between. CDR3 in amino acids: CASSRQNSYEQYF. DNA for the CDR3: TGTGCCAGCAGCCGACAGAACTCCTACGAGCAGTACTTC.

This rearrangement joins TRBV19 to TRBJ1-2, with TRBD1 identical over 9 bases. Germline CDR1 reads LNHDA; CDR2 reads SQIVND (reference sequence). Trimming removed 6 bases from V and 7 bases from J; junction bases left unmatched: 0. The CDR3 runs 11 residues. CDR3 amino acids: CASRDRGGYTF. In DNA form, the CDR3 reads TGTGCCAGTAGGGACAGGGGTGGCTACACCTTC.

The gene calls are TRBV28 and TRBJ1-4; 11 bases line up with TRBD1. In germline, CDR1 is MDHEN, CDR2 SYDVKM. The V segment lost 6 bases and the J segment 7 bases; nucleotides outside the gene matches: 4. CDR3 length: 14 residues. CDR3 nucleotide sequence: TGTGCCAGCAGCCCCGGGACAGGGGGTGAAAAACTGTTTTTT. Translated, it gives CASSPGTGGEKLFF.

The chain is built from TRBV7-6 and TRBJ2-5; 12 positions match TRBD2. J lost 3 bases, V lost 8 bases, and 7 bases had no gene match. CDR3 size: 15 residues. Germline V CDR1 and CDR2: SGHVS, FNYEAQ. In DNA, the CDR3 is TGTGCCAGCGGGCGGAGACTAGCGGGAGAAGAGACCCAGTACTTC. Protein product: CASGRRLAGEETQYF.

The chain employs TRBV7-3 and TRBJ2-1; tentative D call: TRBD2 (5 bases). Germline CDR1 reads SGHTA; CDR2 reads FQGTGA. CDR3 length equals 15 residues. With 4 bases removed from V and 0 bases from J, the gap between germline ends came to 10 bases. The CDR3 bases are TGTGCCAGCAGCTACCAACGGGACTCCTACAATGAGCAGTTCTTC. Protein product: CASSYQRDSYNEQFF.

The chain has TRBV27 and TRBJ1-5, with 8 bases that match TRBD1. The CDR3 covers 16 residues. With V trimmed by 4 bases and J by 6 bases, 11 bases remained unmatched. The germline gives CDR1 MNHEY, CDR2 SMNVEV (reference sequence). The DNA of the CDR3 is TGTGCCAGCAGTTCCGTGCAGGGGGCGATAGGTCAGCCCCAGCATTTT. Amino acid sequence: CASSSVQGAIGQPQHF.

The chain combines TRBV19 with TRBJ2-1; TRBD1 is a possible D gene (5 bases). This CDR3 has 16 amino acids. V lost 2 bases and J lost 0, with 11 bases in between. Germline V gives CDR1 LNHDA, CDR2 SQIVND (reference sequence). The CDR3 nucleotides read TGTGCCAGTAGTATATATTCAGGGTCCTCCTACAATGAGCAGTTCTTC. This translates into CASSIYSGSSYNEQFF. The full variable domain, rest sourced from reference TRBV19 and TRBJ2-1, is DGGITQSPKYLFRKEGQNVTLSCEQNLNHDAMYWYRQDPGQGLRLIYYSQIVNDFQKGDIAEGYSVSREKKESFPLTVTSAQKNPTAFYLCASSIYSGSSYNEQFFGPGTRLTVL.

DNA for the CDR3: TGTGCTCTCCGGGACAGGAGCACAGATACGCAGTATTTT. This sequence encodes CALRDRSTDTQYF. The chain has TRBV19 and TRBJ2-3; 8 bases map to TRBD1. The germline CDR1 and CDR2 sequences are LNHDA and SQIVND (reference sequence). This CDR3 is 13 amino acids long.

The gene calls are TRBV11-2 and TRBJ2-5; a possible D gene is TRBD2 (5 bases). Germline CDR1 reads SGHAT; CDR2 reads FQNNGV. The CDR3 covers 15 residues. V was cut by 5 bases and J by 5 bases, with 18 bases left in between. Here the CDR3 reads CASSPFGGGAETQYF. The CDR3 nucleotides are TGTGCCAGCAGCCCCTTCGGTGGAGGAGCGGAGACCCAGTACTTC.

Only a few counts were recorded for this clone. Other nucleotide sequences from this sample produce the same CDR3. V is TRBV7-3 and J is TRBJ2-1, with TRBD2 matching over 10 bases. CDR1 and CDR2 from the germline V gene are SGHTA and FQGTGA. CDR3 length: 15 residues. With 5 bases clipped from V and 2 bases from J, the junction kept 3 bases outside the gene matches. CDR3 amino acids: CASSLTSGTYNEQFF. In DNA form, the CDR3 reads TGTGCCAGCAGCCTTACTAGCGGGACCTACAATGAGCAGTTCTTC.

This clone was detected many times. V and J are TRBV5-1 and TRBJ2-2; the D gene is possibly TRBD2 (6 bases). The CDR3 has 14 residues. The ends were cut back, 6 bases at V and 5 bases at J, with 14 bases in the middle. The germline gives CDR1 SGHRS, CDR2 YFSETQ. CDR3 nucleotide sequence: TGCGCCAGCACCTTAGGAGGGGAAACCGGGGAGCTGTTTTTT. As protein: CASTLGGETGELFF.

This sequence joins TRBV5-5 and TRBJ2-5; the D is unclear. The V gene lost 4 bases and the J gene lost 5 bases, with 9 bases spanning the gap. The CDR3 runs to 12 residues. Germline V lookup: CDR1 SGHKS, CDR2 YYEKEE (reference sequence). The CDR3 loop reads CASSAELETQYF. CDR3 bases: TGTGCCAGCAGCGCCGAGTTGGAGACCCAGTACTTC.

V usage is TRBV19 and J usage is TRBJ1-2; no definite D call. With 7 bases removed from V and 5 bases from J, the gap between germline ends came to 17 bases. From germline, CDR1 is LNHDA and CDR2 SQIVND (reference sequence). This CDR3 contains 14 residues. The CDR3 nucleotides are TGTGCCAGTACCACCAACTCAGACTCGTATGGCTACACCTTC. Residues: CASTTNSDSYGYTF.

This chain connects TRBV5-5 to TRBJ1-3; D is ambiguous. The CDR3 has 12 residues. Germline loops: CDR1 SGHKS, CDR2 YYEKEE (reference sequence). The V end was cut by 0 bases, the J end by 5 bases, with 3 bases between. In DNA form, the CDR3 reads TGTGCCAGCAGCTTGGCAAGAAACACCATATATTTT. Translation gives CASSLARNTIYF.

V gene TRBV5-1 combines with J gene TRBJ2-3; TRBD1 might be the D (6 bases). Trimming removed 1 base from V and 2 bases from J, with 14 bases in between. This CDR3 has 16 amino acids. Germline loops: CDR1 SGHRS, CDR2 YFSETQ. CDR3 residues: CASSLRGYPNTDTQYF. CDR3 DNA sequence: TGCGCCAGCAGCTTGAGGGGGTACCCAAACACAGATACGCAGTATTTT.

The CDR3 coding sequence is TGTGCCAGCAGTTTATTGGACCCCCGACAAGGGTTGGATCAGCCCCAGCATTTT. Its protein product is CASSLLDPRQGLDQPQHF. This chain uses TRBV28 with TRBJ1-5, with D uncertain. This CDR3 contains 18 residues. From germline, CDR1 is MDHEN and CDR2 SYDVKM. The ends were cut back, 1 base at V and 5 bases at J, with 21 bases in the middle.

This clone was counted a few times. This chain joins TRBV14 and TRBJ2-7; unclear D gene. The CDR3 runs to 14 residues. Germline CDR1 SGHDN, CDR2 FVKESK. Trimming left V 0 bases short and J 6 bases short, with 12 bases between. DNA for the CDR3: TGTGCCAGCAGCCAAGATCTGGTCGTAGGCGAGCAGTACTTC. It translates to CASSQDLVVGEQYF.

This clone appeared once. The chain has TRBV5-1 and TRBJ2-6; TRBD1 matches 7 bases. J lost 1 base, V lost 4 bases, and 14 bases had no gene match. The germline gives CDR1 SGHRS, CDR2 YFSETQ. This CDR3 has 19 residues. CDR3 in DNA: TGCGCCAGCAGCCGTACTGTCACAGGGGTAGGTTCTGGGGCCAACGTCCTGACTTTC. Translation: CASSRTVTGVGSGANVLTF.

The chain is built from TRBV7-9 and TRBJ2-7; D unresolved. Germline lookup yields CDR1 SEHNR and CDR2 FQNEAQ (reference sequence). V gave up 3 bases and J gave up 4 bases, with 13 bases separating them. This CDR3 comprises 14 residues. CDR3 sequence (DNA): TGTGCCAGCAGCTTTAATAGAGATGCGTACGAGCAGTACTTC. Protein product: CASSFNRDAYEQYF.